This TCR beta chain was sequenced during a study of Tregs in tolerant kidney transplant recipients. In the case of this clone: The read finishes 3 residues shy of the CDR3 end, and the germline J gene is used to complete it.

Germline V gene data show CDR1 as MNHEY and CDR2 as SVGEGT. The CDR3 has 17 amino acids. Trimming stripped 8 bases from V and 0 bases from J, with 17 bases between. Sequencing used immunoSEQ multiplex PCR; TCRdb keeps in-frame clones, though not all of them. The sample yields about 15,000 clones, of which the top ten take up 3.5%. Recipients received nonmyeloablative bone marrow transplants from related graft donors, with transient mixed chimerism. The TCR sequence derives from a human patient who received a combined kidney and bone marrow transplant. Some T cells may be provided by the graft donor. This specimen consisted of CD4+ T cells from blood (PBMCs), obtained 12 months after the transplant. The gene calls are TRBV6-2 or TRBV6-3 and TRBJ2-6; D is possibly TRBD2 (7 bases). The CDR3 spells CASRTGRGSSGANVLTF. CDR3 bases read: TGTGCCAGCCGAACGGGGAGGGGGAGCTCTGGGGCCAACGTC.